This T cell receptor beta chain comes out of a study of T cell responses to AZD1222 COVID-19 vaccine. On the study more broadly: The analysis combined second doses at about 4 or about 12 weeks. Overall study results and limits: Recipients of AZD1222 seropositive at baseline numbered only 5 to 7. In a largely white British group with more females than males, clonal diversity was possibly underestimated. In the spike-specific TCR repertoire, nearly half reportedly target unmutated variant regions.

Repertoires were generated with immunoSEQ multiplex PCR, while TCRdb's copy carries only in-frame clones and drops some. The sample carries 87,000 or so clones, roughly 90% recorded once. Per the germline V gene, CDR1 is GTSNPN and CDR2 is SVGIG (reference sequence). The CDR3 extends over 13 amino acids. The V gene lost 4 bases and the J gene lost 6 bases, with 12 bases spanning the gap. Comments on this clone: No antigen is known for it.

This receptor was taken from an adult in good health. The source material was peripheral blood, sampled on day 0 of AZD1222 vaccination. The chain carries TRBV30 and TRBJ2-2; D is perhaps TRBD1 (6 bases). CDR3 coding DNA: TGTGCCTGGATGGACAGAGCTCCCGGGGAGCTGTTTTTT. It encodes CAWMDRAPGELFF.